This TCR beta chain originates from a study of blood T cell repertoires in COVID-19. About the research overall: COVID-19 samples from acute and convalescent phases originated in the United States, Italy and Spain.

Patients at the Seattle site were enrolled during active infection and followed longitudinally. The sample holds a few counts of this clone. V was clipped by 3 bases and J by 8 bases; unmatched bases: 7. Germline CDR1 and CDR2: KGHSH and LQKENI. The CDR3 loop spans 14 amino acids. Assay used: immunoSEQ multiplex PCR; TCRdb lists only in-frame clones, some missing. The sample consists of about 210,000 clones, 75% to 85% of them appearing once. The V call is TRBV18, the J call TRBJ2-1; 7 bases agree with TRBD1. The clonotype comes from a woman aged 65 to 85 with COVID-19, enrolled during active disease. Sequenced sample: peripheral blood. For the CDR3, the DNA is TGTGCCAGCTCACCCGCGAACAGGGGTGATGAGCAGTTCTTC. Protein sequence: CASSPANRGDEQFF.